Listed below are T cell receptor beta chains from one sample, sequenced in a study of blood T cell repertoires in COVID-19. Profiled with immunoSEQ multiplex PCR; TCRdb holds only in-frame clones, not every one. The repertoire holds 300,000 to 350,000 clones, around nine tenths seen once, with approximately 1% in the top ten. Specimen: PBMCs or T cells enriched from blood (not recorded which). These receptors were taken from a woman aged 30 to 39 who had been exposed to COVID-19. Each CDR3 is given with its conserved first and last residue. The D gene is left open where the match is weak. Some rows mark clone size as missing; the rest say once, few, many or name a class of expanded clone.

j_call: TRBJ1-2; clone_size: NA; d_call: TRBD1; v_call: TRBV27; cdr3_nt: TGTGCCAGCAGTTTTGGGACGACAGGGGGGTACTATGGCTACACCTTC; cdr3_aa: CASSFGTTGGYYGYTF
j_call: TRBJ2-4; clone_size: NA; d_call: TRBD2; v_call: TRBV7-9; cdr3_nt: TGTGCCAGCAGCTCAAGCGGGAGATGGTCCAAAAACATTCAGTACTTC; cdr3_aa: CASSSSGRWSKNIQYF
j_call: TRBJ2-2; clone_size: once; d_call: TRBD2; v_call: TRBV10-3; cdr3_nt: TGTGCCGTCGGACTAGCGGGAGCCACCGACACCGGGGAGCTGTTTTTT; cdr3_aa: CAVGLAGATDTGELFF
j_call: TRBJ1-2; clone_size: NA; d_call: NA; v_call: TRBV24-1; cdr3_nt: TGTGCCACCAGGAGGCGTGAGGGAGCGGACTATGGCTACACCTTC; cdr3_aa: CATRRREGADYGYTF
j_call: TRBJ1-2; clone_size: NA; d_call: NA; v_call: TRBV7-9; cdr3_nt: TGTGCCAGCAGCTCGGGACTGAGGGATGGCTACACCTTC; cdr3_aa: CASSSGLRDGYTF
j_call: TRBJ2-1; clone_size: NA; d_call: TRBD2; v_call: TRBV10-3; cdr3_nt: TGTGCCATCAGTGATTCTCTAGCGGGAGTGATGGATGAGCAGTTCTTC; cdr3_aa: CAISDSLAGVMDEQFF
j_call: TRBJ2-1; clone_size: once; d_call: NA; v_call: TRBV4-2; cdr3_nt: TGTGCCAGCAGCCAAGGGCTAGCAACGTTCTTC; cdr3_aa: CASSQGLATFF
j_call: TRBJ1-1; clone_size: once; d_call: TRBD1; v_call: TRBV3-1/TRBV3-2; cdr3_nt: TGTGCCAGCAGCCAAGCCCTTCTACAGGGGGCAAACACTGAAGCTTTCTTT; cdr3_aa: CASSQALLQGANTEAFF
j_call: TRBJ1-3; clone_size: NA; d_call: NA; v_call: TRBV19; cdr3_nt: TGTGCCAGTAGTATTCATGGAAACACCATATATTTT; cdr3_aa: CASSIHGNTIYF
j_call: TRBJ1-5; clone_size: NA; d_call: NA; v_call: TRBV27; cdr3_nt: TGTGCCAGCAGTCTGGGGACAACCCCAAATCAGCCCCAGCATTTT; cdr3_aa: CASSLGTTPNQPQHF
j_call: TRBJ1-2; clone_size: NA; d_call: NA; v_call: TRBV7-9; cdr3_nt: TGTGCCAGCAGCTTAGTAGAGGGAGGCTATGGCTACACCTTC; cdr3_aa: CASSLVEGGYGYTF
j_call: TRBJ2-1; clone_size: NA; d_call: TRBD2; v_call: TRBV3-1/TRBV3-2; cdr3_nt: TGTGCCAGCAGCCAAGATCACGCGGCGGGGGGCTCCTACAATGAGCAGTTCTTC; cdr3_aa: CASSQDHAAGGSYNEQFF
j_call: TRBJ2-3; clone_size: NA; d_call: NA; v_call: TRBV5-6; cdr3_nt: TGTGCCAGCAGCTTGGTTTCCGGGGACACAGATACGCAGTATTTT; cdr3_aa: CASSLVSGDTDTQYF
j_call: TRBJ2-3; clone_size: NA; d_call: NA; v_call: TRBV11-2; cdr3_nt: TGTGCCAGCAGCTTAAGCCTCCTGAGGGGGTTAAGCACAGATACGCAGTATTTT; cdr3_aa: CASSLSLLRGLSTDTQYF
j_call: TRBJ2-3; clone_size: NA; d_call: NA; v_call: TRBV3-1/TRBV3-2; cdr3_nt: TGTGCCAGCAGCCGGGCCGGGACTTTTGCAGATACGCAGTATTTT; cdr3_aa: CASSRAGTFADTQYF
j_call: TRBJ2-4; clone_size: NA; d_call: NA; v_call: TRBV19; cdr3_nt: TGTGCCAGTAGTACCTTTGGACGGGGTCTAGCCAAAAACATTCAGTACTTC; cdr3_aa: CASSTFGRGLAKNIQYF
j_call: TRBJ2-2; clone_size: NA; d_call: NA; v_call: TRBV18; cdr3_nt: TGTGCCAGCTCACCATTGCCAACTAACACCGGGGAGCTGTTTTTT; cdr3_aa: CASSPLPTNTGELFF
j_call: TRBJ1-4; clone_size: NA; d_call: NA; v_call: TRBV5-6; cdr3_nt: TGTGCCAGCAGCTTGTGGACAAGGTCCGTCGAAAAACTGTTTTTT; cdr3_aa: CASSLWTRSVEKLFF
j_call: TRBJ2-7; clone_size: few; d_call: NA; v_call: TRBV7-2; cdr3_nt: TGTGCCAGCAGCCGGGCCGGGGGACCCTACGAGCAGTACTTC; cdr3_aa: CASSRAGGPYEQYF
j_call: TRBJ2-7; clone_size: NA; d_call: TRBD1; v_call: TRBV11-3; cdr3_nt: TGTGCCAGCAGCTTAGCCGGGACAGTCTCCTACGAGCAGTACTTC; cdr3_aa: CASSLAGTVSYEQYF
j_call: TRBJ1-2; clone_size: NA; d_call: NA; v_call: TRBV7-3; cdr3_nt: TGTGCCAGCAGCTTAACGTTTGCTGGCACCTACACCTTC; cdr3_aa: CASSLTFAGTYTF
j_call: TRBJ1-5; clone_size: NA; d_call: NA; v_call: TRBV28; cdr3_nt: TGTGCCAGCAGGTCCCCGCTGGGGGGGAATTATCAGCCCCAGCATTTT; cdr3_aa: CASRSPLGGNYQPQHF
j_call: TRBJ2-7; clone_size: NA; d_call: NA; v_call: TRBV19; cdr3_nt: TGTGCCAGTAGTATAAGAAGGGACACATACTACGAGCAGTACTTC; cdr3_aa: CASSIRRDTYYEQYF
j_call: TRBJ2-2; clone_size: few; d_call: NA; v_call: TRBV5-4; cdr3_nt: TGTGCCAGCACCGGGACTGGGAACACCGGGGAGCTGTTTTTT; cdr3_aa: CASTGTGNTGELFF
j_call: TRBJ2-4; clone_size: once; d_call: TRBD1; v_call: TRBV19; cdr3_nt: TGTGCCAGTAGCCAGGATAGAGCAGGGGGAAACATTCAGTACTTC; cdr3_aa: CASSQDRAGGNIQYF
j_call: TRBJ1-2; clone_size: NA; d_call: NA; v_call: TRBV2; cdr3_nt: TGTGCCAGCAGGTTGGACAGCTATGGCTACACCTTC; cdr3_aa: CASRLDSYGYTF
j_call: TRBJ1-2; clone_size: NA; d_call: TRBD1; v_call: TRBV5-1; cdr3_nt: TGCGCCAGCAGCCCCCGGGACAGGGGGATCTATGGCTACACCTTC; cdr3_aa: CASSPRDRGIYGYTF
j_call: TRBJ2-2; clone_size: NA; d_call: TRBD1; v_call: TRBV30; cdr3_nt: TGTGCCTGGACACTCCCCGGGACAGTCACCGGGGAGCTGTTTTTT; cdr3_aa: CAWTLPGTVTGELFF
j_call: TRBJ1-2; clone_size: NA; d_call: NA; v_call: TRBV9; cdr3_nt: TGTGCCAGCAGCCCCTCGGGTTTGGGGGCTAGGGGCTACACCTTC; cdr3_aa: CASSPSGLGARGYTF
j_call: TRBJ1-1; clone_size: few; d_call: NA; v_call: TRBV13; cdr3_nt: TGTGCCAGCAGCGTCATCACTGAAGCTTTCTTT; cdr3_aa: CASSVITEAFF
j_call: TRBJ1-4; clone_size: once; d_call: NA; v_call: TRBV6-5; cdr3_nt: TGTGCCAGCAAATACGAGGGATGGGCTAATGAAAAACTGTTTTTT; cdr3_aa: CASKYEGWANEKLFF
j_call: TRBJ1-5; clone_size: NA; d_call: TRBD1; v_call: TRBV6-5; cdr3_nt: TGTGCCAGCAATAGTGGGACAGGGAATCAGCCCCAGCATTTT; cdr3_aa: CASNSGTGNQPQHF
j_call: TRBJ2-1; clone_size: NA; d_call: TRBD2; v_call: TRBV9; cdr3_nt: TGTGCCAGCAGCTCCGGGACTAGCGGGAGGGCCGGCGATGAGCAGTTCTTC; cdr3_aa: CASSSGTSGRAGDEQFF
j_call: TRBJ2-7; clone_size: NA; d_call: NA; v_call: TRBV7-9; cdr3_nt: TGTGCCAGCAGCTTAGTAGGGGTCCTCTCCTACGAGCAGTACTTC; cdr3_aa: CASSLVGVLSYEQYF
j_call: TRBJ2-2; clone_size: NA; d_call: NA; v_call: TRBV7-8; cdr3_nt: TGTGCCAGCAGCGCCGGACAGAACACCGGGGAGCTGTTTTTT; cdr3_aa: CASSAGQNTGELFF
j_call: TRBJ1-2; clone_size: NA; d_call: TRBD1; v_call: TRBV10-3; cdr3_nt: TGTGCCATCAGTGAATTACAGGGGGCCACTAACTATGGCTACACCTTC; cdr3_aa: CAISELQGATNYGYTF
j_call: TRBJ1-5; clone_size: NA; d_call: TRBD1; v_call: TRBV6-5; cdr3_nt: TGTGCCAGCAACTACGGGGACAGTTGGCAGCCCCAGCATTTT; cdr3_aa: CASNYGDSWQPQHF
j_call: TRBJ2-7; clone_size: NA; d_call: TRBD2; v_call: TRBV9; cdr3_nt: TGTGCCAGCAGCGTAGGGGCGGGAGGAGTGTACGACGAGCAGTACTTC; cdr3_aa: CASSVGAGGVYDEQYF
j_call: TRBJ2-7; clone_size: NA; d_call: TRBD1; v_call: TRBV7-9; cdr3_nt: TGTGCCAGCAGCGAAAGACCCGGGACAGACTCATCCTACGAGCAGTACTTC; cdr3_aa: CASSERPGTDSSYEQYF
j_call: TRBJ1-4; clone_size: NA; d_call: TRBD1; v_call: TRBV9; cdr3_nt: TGTGCCAGCAGCGAAACAGGGGGTGGAGGGATTAATGAAAAACTGTTTTTT; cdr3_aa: CASSETGGGGINEKLFF
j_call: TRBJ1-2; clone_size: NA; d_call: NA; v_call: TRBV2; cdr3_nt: TGTGCCAGCAGTGGGGGGGGGCCCCTCACCTATGGCTACACCTTC; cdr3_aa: CASSGGGPLTYGYTF
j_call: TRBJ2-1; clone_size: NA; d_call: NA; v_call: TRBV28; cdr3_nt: TGTGCCAGCAGTTTGACTAGCTACAATGAGCAGTTCTTC; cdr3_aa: CASSLTSYNEQFF
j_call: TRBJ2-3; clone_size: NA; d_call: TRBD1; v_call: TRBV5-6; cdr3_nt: TGTGCCAGCAGCCTGGGACAGGGGCCCACAGATACGCAGTATTTT; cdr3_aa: CASSLGQGPTDTQYF
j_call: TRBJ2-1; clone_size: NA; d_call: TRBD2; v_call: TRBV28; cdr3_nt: TGTGCCAGCAGTTTCATCCCTGTTCCCGGGGGGTTAGCCCAGTCCTACAATGAGCAGTTCTTC; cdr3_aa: CASSFIPVPGGLAQSYNEQFF
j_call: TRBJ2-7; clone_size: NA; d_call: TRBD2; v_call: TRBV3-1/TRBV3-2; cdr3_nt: TGTGCCAGCAGCCCTAGCGGCTCCTACGAGCAGTACTTC; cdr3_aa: CASSPSGSYEQYF
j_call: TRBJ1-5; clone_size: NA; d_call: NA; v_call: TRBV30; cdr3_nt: TGTGCCTGGAGTGTCGGGACACATAGCAATCAGCCCCAGCATTTT; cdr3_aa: CAWSVGTHSNQPQHF
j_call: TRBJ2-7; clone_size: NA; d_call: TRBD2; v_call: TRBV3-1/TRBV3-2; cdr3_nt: TGTGCCAGCAGATCCACCGGGACTAGCGGGGAGCAGTACTTC; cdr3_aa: CASRSTGTSGEQYF
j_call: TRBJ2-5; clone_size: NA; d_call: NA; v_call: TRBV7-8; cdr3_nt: TGTGCCAGCAGCTCCTGGGGGCAGGGGAAAGAGACCCAGTACTTC; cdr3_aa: CASSSWGQGKETQYF
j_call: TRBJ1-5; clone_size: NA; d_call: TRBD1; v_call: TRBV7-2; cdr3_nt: TGTGCCAGCAGCTTCGGGACAGTGCCCAATCAGCCCCAGCATTTT; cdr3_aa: CASSFGTVPNQPQHF
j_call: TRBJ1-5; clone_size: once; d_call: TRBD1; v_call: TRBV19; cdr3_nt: TGTGCCAGTAGTACAAGACAGGGAGGCAACCAGCCCCAGCATTTT; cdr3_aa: CASSTRQGGNQPQHF
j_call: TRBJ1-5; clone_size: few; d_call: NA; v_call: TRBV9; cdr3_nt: TGTGCCAGCAGCGCTTCGGGTTTCTTAAATCAGCCCCAGCATTTT; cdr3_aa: CASSASGFLNQPQHF
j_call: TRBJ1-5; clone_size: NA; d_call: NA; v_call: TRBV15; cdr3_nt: TGTGCCACCAGCAGAGGACAGGGCAATCAGCCCCAGCATTTT; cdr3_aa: CATSRGQGNQPQHF
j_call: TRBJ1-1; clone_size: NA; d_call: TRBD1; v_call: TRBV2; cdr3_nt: TGTGCCAGCAGCGTATACCGGGACAGGTCGAACACTGAAGCTTTCTTT; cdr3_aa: CASSVYRDRSNTEAFF
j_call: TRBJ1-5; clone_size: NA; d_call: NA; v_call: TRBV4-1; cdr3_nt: TGCGCCAGCAGCCAAGATAGGGAGGCACGCCAGCCCCAGCATTTT; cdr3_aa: CASSQDREARQPQHF